Presented here are 16 T cell receptor beta chains from one specimen sequenced in a study of blood T cells in healthy people across ages. Primed by a sample-barcoded 5' primer and a J-beta primer mix, a second PCR proceeded for roughly 6 to 12 cycles. In TCRdb, the 5' RACE reads were re-called with MiXCR into one record per CDR3 protein. The table shows some 790,000 distinct CDR3 sequences, with around 28% occurring only once. Source material: blood. Source of these receptors: a woman of 80 years or more in good health.

This clonotype was counted only a few times. The chain couples TRBV2 to TRBJ1-1; D not resolved. CDR3 length: 14 residues. V was trimmed by 7 bases and J by 7 bases, leaving 19 bases between them. Looked up from germline, CDR1 is SNHLY and CDR2 is FYNNEI. This chain's CDR3 is CASTHQAGFLEAFF. The CDR3 coding sequence is TGTGCCAGCACTCATCAGGCGGGGTTTCTTGAAGCTTTCTTT.

There are many counts of this clonotype. The J gene is TRBJ2-1, the V gene TRBV18; weak D call: TRBD2 (6 bases). V was trimmed by 2 bases and J by 7 bases, leaving 9 bases between them. Germline V gives CDR1 KGHSH, CDR2 LQKENI. This CDR3 contains 13 residues. CDR3 coding DNA: TGTGCCAGCTCACCATCCGCGGGGAATGAGCAGTTCTTC. It encodes CASSPSAGNEQFF.

Worth noting for this clonotype: This may come from a read error, since a much larger clone is one base off. V usage is TRBV7-9 and J usage is TRBJ1-4; tentatively, D is TRBD1 (5 bases). This CDR3 is built from 14 residues. From germline, CDR1 is SEHNR and CDR2 FQNEAQ (reference sequence). The germline V and J ends were trimmed by 7 bases and 1 base, with 10 bases remaining between them. The CDR3 protein is CASNRTQTNEKLFF. The CDR3, as DNA: TGTGCCAGCAACCGGACACAAACTAATGAAAAACTGTTTTTT.

Ten or more counts support this clonotype. The gene calls are TRBV4-3 and TRBJ2-3; no firm D call. The ends were cut back, 1 base at V and 2 bases at J, with 13 bases in the middle. The V gene's germline CDR1 is LGHNA and CDR2 YSLEER. The CDR3 sequence is 16 residues long. The DNA of the CDR3 is TGCGCCAGCAGCCAAGGGGCCGGACGGGTCACAGATACGCAGTATTTT. It specifies CASSQGAGRVTDTQYF.

The table lists this clonotype with a count of one. The chain joins TRBV21-1 to TRBJ2-1; the table calls TRBD1, which could not be checked here. The J call may be faulty, since TRBJ2-7 better matches the DNA end. TRBV21-1 is assigned pseudogene status. This CDR3 is 17 amino acids long. CDR3 loop: CASSKGGIRPSYNEQYF. The CDR3 coding sequence is TGTGCCAGCAGCAAAGGGGGGATCCGGCCTTCCTACAATGAGCAGTACTTC.

Turning to this clonotype: This may stem from a read error, because a much larger clone lies one nucleotide away. The CDR3 DNA is TGTGCCAGCAGCCGGAAGACCGGGACAGGGAGCTCCCCAGAGACCCAGTTCTTC. Its protein is CASSRKTGTGSSPETQFF. The J gene is TRBJ2-1, the V gene TRBV11-3; TRBD1 matches 9 bases. Germline CDR1 and CDR2: SGHNT and YENEEA. The CDR3 contains 18 residues. V shed 5 bases and J 13 bases; nucleotides not matched to a gene: 24.

This clonotype was detected ten times or more. A much larger clone lies one base from this, so it may be a read error. The rearrangement links TRBV6-2 or TRBV6-3 to TRBJ2-7, with unresolved D. This CDR3 has 14 amino acids. The V and J ends lost 6 bases and 0 bases respectively, with 12 bases between them. Per the germline V gene, CDR1 is MNHEY and CDR2 is SVGEGT. CDR3 amino acids: CASRFRISSYEQYF. The CDR3 DNA reads TGTGCCAGCAGGTTCCGTATCAGCTCCTACGAGCAGTACTTC.

The chain uses TRBV20-1 and TRBJ2-7; no firm D call. The CDR3 totals 14 residues. Trimming took 1 base from V and 1 from J, leaving 11 bases between them. Germline-derived CDR1 and CDR2 are DFQATT and SNEGSKA (reference sequence). In DNA, the CDR3 is TGCAGTGCTAGAGCAGTCAGGAAATCCTACGAGCAGTACTTC. Translation gives CSARAVRKSYEQYF.

This chain uses TRBV5-1 with TRBJ2-4, with D possibly TRBD1 on 6 matching bases. The J call may be wrong; the DNA end is better matched by TRBJ2-5. This CDR3 is 14 amino acids long. CDR1 and CDR2 from the germline V gene are SGHRS and YFSETQ. The CDR3 reads CASSDAGARETQYF. DNA for the CDR3: TGCGCCAGCAGCGATGCAGGGGCTAGAGAGACCCAGTACTTC.

Comments on this clonotype: A junction end diverges from the germline sequence, so it may reflect a read error. The rearrangement links TRBV6-5 to TRBJ1-2; tentative D call: TRBD1 (5 bases). Germline CDR1 reads MNHEY; CDR2 reads SVGAGI. CDR3 length equals 12 residues. The CDR3 nucleotides are TGTGTCAGCAGGGAACAGAACTATGGCTACACCTTC. Amino acid sequence: CVSREQNYGYTF.

A few counts support this clonotype. V is TRBV27 and J is TRBJ2-2; D is possibly TRBD2 (5 bases). Trimming removed 7 bases at V and 2 bases at J, with 20 bases between. The germline CDR1 and CDR2 sequences are MNHEY and SMNVEV (reference sequence). This CDR3 contains 17 residues. The CDR3 spells CASTKRGSSLNTGELFF. The CDR3 nucleotides are TGTGCCAGCACCAAAAGAGGGTCCTCCCTAAACACCGGGGAGCTGTTTTTT.

In this sample, this clonotype turned up a few times. J is TRBJ2-5 and V is TRBV21-1; the table's D call of TRBD2 was not tested on the DNA. TRBV21-1 is recorded as a pseudogene. The CDR3 extends over 18 amino acids. DNA for the CDR3: TGTGCCAGCAGCGCAACACTAGCGGGGGGGCCCATGGGAGAGACCCAGTACTTC. Protein: CASSATLAGGPMGETQYF.

The chain has TRBV14 and TRBJ2-7; D gene unclear. The CDR3 covers 16 residues. Germline CDR1 SGHDN, CDR2 FVKESK. V was shortened by 1 base and J by 0 bases, with 13 bases between the two germline ends. The CDR3 bases are TGTGCCAGCAGCCAAGGCCTATCAGGAAACTCCTACGAGCAGTACTTC. Translation: CASSQGLSGNSYEQYF.

The chain is built from TRBV6-4 and TRBJ2-2; 9 bases fit TRBD1. The CDR3 is made up of 18 amino acids. The germline V gene encodes CDR1 MRHNA and CDR2 SNTAGT. The J segment lost 5 bases and the V segment lost 5 bases, leaving 15 bases of the junction unmatched. The CDR3 reads CASSREAPGQGATGELFF. Here the CDR3 DNA reads TGTGCCAGCAGTAGAGAGGCCCCGGGACAGGGTGCAACCGGGGAGCTGTTTTTT.

The chain employs TRBV7-2 and TRBJ2-2; TRBD2 aligns across 9 bases. V lost 6 bases, J lost 2 bases, and 7 bases stayed unmatched. This CDR3 spans 16 amino acids. Germline CDR1 SGHTA, CDR2 FQGNSA. CDR3 nucleotides: TGTGCCAGCAGTTTGGGTCTAGCGGGAAACACCGGGGAGCTGTTTTTT. It specifies CASSLGLAGNTGELFF.

The chain uses TRBV7-8 and TRBJ1-2; D not certain. The CDR3 is made up of 14 amino acids. Germline assignment: CDR1 SGHVS and CDR2 FQNEAQ. With 0 bases removed from V and 8 bases from J, the gap between germline ends came to 13 bases. CDR3: CASSLARRGGGYTF. The CDR3 coding sequence is TGTGCCAGCAGCTTAGCACGCCGGGGAGGCGGCTACACCTTC.